This T cell receptor beta chain was captured by sequencing in a study of PD-1 blockade in classical Hodgkin lymphoma. Time point denoted: cycle 4 day 1 (C4D1), after less than seven weeks of nivolumab. Each patient relapsed following autologous stem cell transplantation, and prior brentuximab vedotin exposure differed. Some clones are missing from TCRdb's copy, which holds only in-frame ones; the method was immunoSEQ multiplex PCR. The sample gives tens of thousands of clones, approximately 77% of which show up once; 15% to 20% is in the top ten. Study observations and caveats: Compared with healthy donors, newly diagnosed patients reportedly showed lower baseline TCR diversity.

A note on this clone: Antigen unknown.

This TCR was recovered from a human donor with classical Hodgkin lymphoma. Sequenced material: peripheral blood mononuclear cells (PBMCs), taken before the fourth cycle of nivolumab.

CDR3 nucleotide sequence: TGTGCCAGCAGTTTTAGCGGGAGCCTCGAGCAGTACTTC. Translation: CASSFSGSLEQYF. This sequence joins TRBV27 and TRBJ2-7; TRBD2 agrees at 9 bases. This CDR3 has 13 amino acids. The germline CDR1 and CDR2 sequences are MNHEY and SMNVEV (reference sequence). V shed 3 bases, J shed 6 bases, and the junction held 3 bases outside the gene matches.